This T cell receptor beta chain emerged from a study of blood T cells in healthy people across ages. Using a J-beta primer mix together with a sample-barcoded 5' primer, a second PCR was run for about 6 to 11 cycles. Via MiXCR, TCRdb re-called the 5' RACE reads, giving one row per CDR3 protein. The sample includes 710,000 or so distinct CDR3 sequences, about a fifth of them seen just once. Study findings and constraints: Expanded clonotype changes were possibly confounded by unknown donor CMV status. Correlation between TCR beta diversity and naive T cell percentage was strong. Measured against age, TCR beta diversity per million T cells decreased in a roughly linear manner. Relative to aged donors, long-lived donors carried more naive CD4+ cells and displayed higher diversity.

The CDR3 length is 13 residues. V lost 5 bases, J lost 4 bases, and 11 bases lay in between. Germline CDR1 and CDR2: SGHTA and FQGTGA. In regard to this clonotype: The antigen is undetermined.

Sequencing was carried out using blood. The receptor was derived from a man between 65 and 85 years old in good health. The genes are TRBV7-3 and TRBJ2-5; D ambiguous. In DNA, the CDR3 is TGTGCCAGCAGCCCCTCAATTGGAGAGACCCAGTACTTC. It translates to CASSPSIGETQYF. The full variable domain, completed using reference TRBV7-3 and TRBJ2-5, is GAGVSQTPSNKVTEKGKYVELRCDPISGHTALYWYRQSLGQGPEFLIYFQGTGAADDSGLPNDRFFAVRPEGSVSTLKIQRTERGDSAVYLCASSPSIGETQYFGPGTRLLVL.